These T cell receptor beta chains were read from a single sample in a study of blood T cell repertoires in COVID-19. Profiling relied on immunoSEQ multiplex PCR, and the TCRdb table lists in-frame clones only, not all of them. The sample has approximately 180,000 clones, roughly 89% seen once. Sequences were obtained from peripheral blood. These receptors originate from a woman in her forties or fifties with acute or convalescent COVID-19. The CDR3 runs from the conserved cysteine through the conserved F or W. The order of the fields is V gene, D gene, clone size, J gene, CDR3 protein, CDR3 DNA. D genes are given only for firm matches. Size is omitted from some rows. Given values are once, few, many or a class for expanded clones.

TRBV9	-	-	TRBJ1-1	CASSADLKGEAFF	TGTGCCAGCAGCGCAGACCTGAAGGGGGAAGCTTTCTTT
TRBV10-1	TRBD2	-	TRBJ2-4	CASSDGLAGGTKNIQYF	TGCGCCAGCAGTGACGGACTAGCGGGAGGTACCAAAAACATTCAGTACTTC
TRBV24-1	TRBD1	-	TRBJ2-7	CATSDPDRGEQYF	TGTGCCACCAGTGATCCGGACAGGGGCGAGCAGTACTTC
TRBV9	-	-	TRBJ2-7	CASGRGEVYEQYF	TGTGCCAGTGGCCGGGGTGAGGTCTACGAGCAGTACTTC
TRBV7-3	TRBD2	-	TRBJ2-1	CASSTQGRAGAYNEQFF	TGTGCCAGCAGCACCCAGGGAAGAGCGGGGGCTTACAATGAGCAGTTCTTC
TRBV19	TRBD1	-	TRBJ1-1	CASSIPGDRENTEAFF	TGTGCCAGTAGTATTCCCGGAGACAGGGAGAACACTGAAGCTTTCTTT
TRBV19	-	-	TRBJ1-5	CASSMGGGALQPQHF	TGTGCCAGTAGTATGGGTGGGGGCGCACTGCAGCCCCAGCATTTT
TRBV19	-	-	TRBJ1-3	CASSGGSGNTIYF	TGTGCCAGTAGTGGCGGCTCTGGAAACACCATATATTTT
TRBV7-2	TRBD2	-	TRBJ2-1	CASSLGTSGTYNEQFF	TGTGCCAGCAGCTTAGGAACTAGCGGAACCTACAATGAGCAGTTCTTC
TRBV18	-	-	TRBJ1-5	CASSPDSGNQPQHF	TGTGCCAGCTCTCCTGACTCGGGCAATCAGCCCCAGCATTTT
TRBV30	TRBD2	-	TRBJ2-5	CAWSSLAGGRETQYF	TGTGCCTGGAGTAGCCTAGCGGGAGGGCGGGAGACCCAGTACTTC
TRBV9	-	-	TRBJ2-5	CASSATGVVVQETQYF	TGTGCCAGCAGCGCCACCGGGGTAGTAGTCCAAGAGACCCAGTACTTC
TRBV5-4	TRBD2	-	TRBJ2-3	CASNPAGALADTQYF	TGTGCCAGCAACCCAGCGGGAGCCCTGGCAGATACGCAGTATTTT
TRBV5-4	-	-	TRBJ2-2	CASSLSTGELFF	TGTGCCAGCAGCCTATCCACCGGGGAGCTGTTTTTT
TRBV27	TRBD2	-	TRBJ2-1	CASSKIRTSGNLGEQFF	TGTGCCAGCAGCAAAATTCGGACTAGCGGGAATCTAGGAGAGCAGTTCTTC
TRBV7-3	TRBD1	-	TRBJ1-2	CASSLQGVDGYTF	TGTGCCAGCAGCTTACAGGGGGTAGATGGCTACACCTTC
TRBV5-1	TRBD1	-	TRBJ1-1	CASSLIGDREGTEAFF	TGCGCCAGCAGCTTGATAGGGGACAGGGAGGGCACTGAAGCTTTCTTT
TRBV2	-	-	TRBJ2-3	CASSIGTDTQYF	TGTGCCAGCAGCATAGGCACAGATACGCAGTATTTT
TRBV6-2/TRBV6-3	-	-	TRBJ2-3	CASSYLDTQYF	TGTGCCAGCAGTTACCTGGATACGCAGTATTTT
TRBV30	TRBD2	-	TRBJ2-3	CAWNAGTSPDTQYF	TGTGCCTGGAATGCCGGGACTAGCCCAGATACGCAGTATTTT
TRBV27	TRBD2	-	TRBJ2-1	CASSLTSGRANEQFF	TGTGCCAGCAGCCTGACTAGCGGGAGGGCGAATGAGCAGTTCTTC
TRBV18	-	-	TRBJ1-2	CASSPSGQVGSYTF	TGTGCCAGCTCACCGAGTGGGCAGGTCGGGAGCTACACCTTC
TRBV7-2	-	once	TRBJ2-3	CASSLPGVSTDTQYF	TGTGCCAGCAGCTTACCGGGGGTGAGCACAGATACGCAGTATTTT
TRBV5-1	TRBD2	-	TRBJ2-1	CASSPTSGEQFF	TGCGCCAGCAGCCCAACTAGCGGGGAGCAGTTCTTC
TRBV9	TRBD1	-	TRBJ1-5	CASSGQGKGQPQHF	TGTGCCAGCAGCGGACAGGGGAAGGGTCAGCCCCAGCATTTT
TRBV27	-	-	TRBJ1-5	CASSEFSGSNQPQHF	TGTGCCAGCAGTGAATTCTCCGGGAGCAATCAGCCCCAGCATTTT